This entry lists 7 T cell receptor beta chains sequenced from one sample in a study of T cell responses to AZD1222 COVID-19 vaccine. Measured with immunoSEQ multiplex PCR; TCRdb has only the in-frame clones, and not every one. The data show 100,000 or so clones, around nine tenths seen once. Sample: peripheral blood, taken on day 0 of AZD1222 vaccination. The origin of the receptors is an adult in good health.

This clone has just a few counts. The CDR3: CATSRGDRGRNDGYTF. DNA for the CDR3: TGTGCCACCAGCAGAGGGGACAGGGGGCGTAATGATGGCTACACCTTC. This chain uses TRBV15 with TRBJ1-2; TRBD1 agrees at 12 bases. The CDR3 has 16 amino acids. The J segment lost 6 bases and the V segment lost 1 base, leaving 6 bases of the junction unmatched. Looked up from germline, CDR1 is LNHNV and CDR2 is YYDKDF (reference sequence).

V and J are TRBV10-3 and TRBJ2-3, with D maybe TRBD1 (6 bases). V was cut by 4 bases and J by 2 bases, with 13 bases left in between. The CDR3 is 15 residues long. CDR1 and CDR2 (germline): ENHRY, SYGVKD. CDR3 loop: CAISVADRLTDTQYF. DNA for the CDR3: TGTGCCATCAGTGTCGCGGACAGACTCACAGATACGCAGTATTTT.

This sequence joins TRBV5-5 and TRBJ2-1; D might be TRBD1 (6 bases). The CDR3 loop spans 16 amino acids. Trimming cost V 4 bases and J 0 bases, with 14 bases left between them. Germline V gene lookup returns CDR1 SGHKS and CDR2 YYEKEE (reference sequence). The CDR3 sequence: CASSRTRGNSYNEQFF. The CDR3 DNA is TGTGCCAGCAGCCGCACCAGGGGAAACTCCTACAATGAGCAGTTCTTC.

The chain uses TRBV6-2 or TRBV6-3 and TRBJ1-4; D is unresolved. V lost 2 bases, J lost 4 bases, and 5 bases lay in between. CDR1 is MNHEY, CDR2 SVGEGT, per germline. The CDR3 length is 13 residues. The CDR3 loop reads CASSYRLNEKLFF. As DNA, the CDR3 is TGTGCCAGCAGTTACCGGCTTAATGAAAAACTGTTTTTT.

CDR3 in amino acids: CAISEGGRTNYGYTF. The CDR3 region has the DNA TGTGCCATCAGTGAGGGGGGCCGAACTAACTATGGCTACACCTTC. The genes are TRBV10-3 and TRBJ1-2; TRBD1 is a possible D gene (6 bases). Trimming pared 2 bases from V and 0 bases from J, leaving 10 bases between. This CDR3 comprises 15 residues. Germline lookup yields CDR1 ENHRY and CDR2 SYGVKD.

The count of this clone is one. The chain uses TRBV5-1 and TRBJ1-3; maybe TRBD1 (5 bases). Trimming stripped 4 bases from V and 3 bases from J, with 14 bases between. The CDR3 loop spans 15 amino acids. Germline assignment: CDR1 SGHRS and CDR2 YFSETQ. CDR3 sequence: CASSLTASYGNTIYF. CDR3 in DNA: TGCGCCAGCAGCCTGACAGCGTCTTATGGAAACACCATATATTTT.

V usage is TRBV19 and J usage is TRBJ2-6, with D perhaps TRBD1 (5 bases). The germline V and J ends were trimmed by 3 bases and 2 bases, with 11 bases remaining between them. The CDR3 loop spans 16 amino acids. Germline assignment: CDR1 LNHDA and CDR2 SQIVND (reference sequence). For the CDR3, the DNA is TGTGCCAGTAGTATTCGCAGGGTAACTGGGGCCAACGTCCTGACTTTC. This sequence encodes CASSIRRVTGANVLTF.